This TCR beta chain was sequenced in a study of PD-1 blockade in classical Hodgkin lymphoma. Germline CDR1 SNHLY, CDR2 FYNNEI. Deletions cut 5 bases from V and 6 bases from J, with 11 bases between. The CDR3 runs to 13 residues. Brentuximab vedotin exposure varied, and every patient relapsed after autologous stem cell transplantation. Best outcomes ranged across complete response, partial response and progressive disease. Measured with immunoSEQ multiplex PCR; TCRdb has only the in-frame clones, and not every one. The sample shows 40,000 to 50,000 clones, approximately 90% of them seen only once. The source of this sequence is a human donor with classical Hodgkin lymphoma. This specimen was peripheral blood mononuclear cells (PBMCs), taken before the second cycle of nivolumab. V usage is TRBV2 and J usage is TRBJ2-1; no reliable D call. The CDR3 nucleotides read TGTGCCAGCAGTCAGACTCCGACCAATGAGCAGTTCTTC. Translating gives CASSQTPTNEQFF.